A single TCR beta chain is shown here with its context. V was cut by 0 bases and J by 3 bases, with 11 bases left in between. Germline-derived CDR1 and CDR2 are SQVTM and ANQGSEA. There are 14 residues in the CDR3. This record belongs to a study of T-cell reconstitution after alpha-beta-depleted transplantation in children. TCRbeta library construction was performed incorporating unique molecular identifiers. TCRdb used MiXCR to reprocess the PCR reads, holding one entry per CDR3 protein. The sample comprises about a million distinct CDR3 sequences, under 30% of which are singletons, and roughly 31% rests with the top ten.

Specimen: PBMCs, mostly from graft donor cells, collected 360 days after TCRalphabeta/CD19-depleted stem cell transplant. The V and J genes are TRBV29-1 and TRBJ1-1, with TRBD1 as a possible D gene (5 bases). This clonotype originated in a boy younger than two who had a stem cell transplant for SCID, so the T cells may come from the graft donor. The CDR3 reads CSVEDGGVDTEAFF. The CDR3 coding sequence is TGCAGCGTTGAAGATGGGGGGGTAGACACTGAAGCTTTCTTT.